One sample yielded the 17 T cell receptor beta chains listed below, sequenced in a study of T cell repertoires in cytomegalovirus infection. In TCRdb, the reads were re-called with MiXCR into one record per CDR3 protein. The sample yields about a million distinct CDR3 sequences, 30% to 40% seen once. These receptors lack a known antigen. The sequencing used cultured CD8+ T cells from PBMCs, collected from culture after CMV antigen stimulation. All receptors come from a human donor in good health (CMV status not recorded). Some clones in this sample may be carry-over from other donors' samples.

This clonotype came up many times. This chain links TRBV7-2 with TRBJ2-3; D gene ambiguous. CDR3 length equals 17 residues. CDR1 is SGHTA, CDR2 FQGNSA, per germline. V lost 5 bases to trimming and J lost 6 bases, with 24 bases between them. CDR3 sequence (DNA): TGTGCCAGCAGCCCCTGGTGGTGGAGCAGGAACGAGGATACGCAGTATTTT. Translation: CASSPWWWSRNEDTQYF.

The sample holds a few counts of this clonotype. The J gene is TRBJ1-1, the V gene TRBV7-6, with D unresolved. Germline-derived CDR1 and CDR2 are SGHVS and FNYEAQ. With 0 bases removed from V and 2 bases from J, the gap between germline ends came to 10 bases. The CDR3 extends over 15 amino acids. This CDR3 reads CASSLAVGFNTEAFF. CDR3 DNA: TGTGCCAGCAGCTTAGCCGTCGGGTTCAACACTGAAGCTTTCTTT.

In this sample, this clonotype turned up a few times. The rearrangement joins TRBV11-3 to TRBJ2-3; D may be TRBD2 (7 bases). The CDR3 is 14 residues long. The germline V and J ends were trimmed by 5 bases and 4 bases, with 13 bases remaining between them. Germline CDR1 and CDR2: SGHNT and YENEEA. The CDR3 nucleotides read TGTGCCAGCAGCGTTGGGGGGGCGTCAGATACGCAGTATTTT. Encoded protein: CASSVGGASDTQYF.

The V call is TRBV14, the J call TRBJ1-2; no clear D. Germline CDR1 is SGHDN and CDR2 is FVKESK. The germline V and J ends were trimmed by 0 bases and 4 bases, with 12 bases remaining between them. The CDR3 is made up of 15 amino acids. The CDR3 reads CASSQDIGGPYGYTF. Here the CDR3 DNA reads TGTGCCAGCAGCCAAGATATAGGCGGGCCCTATGGCTACACCTTC. Based on the CDR3 plus reference TRBV14 and TRBJ1-2, the full variable domain is EAGVTQFPSHSVIEKGQTVTLRCDPISGHDNLYWYRRVMGKEIKFLLHFVKESKQDESGMPNNRFLAERTGGTYSTLKVQPAELEDSGVYFCASSQDIGGPYGYTFGSGTRLTVV.

The chain joins TRBV6-1 to TRBJ1-6; 7 nucleotides match TRBD1. This CDR3 has 16 residues. The junction had 5 bases not matched to a gene; V was cut back by 4 bases and J by 2 bases. Germline loops: CDR1 MNHNS, CDR2 SASEGT. The chain's CDR3 is CASSAETGTYNSPLHF. The CDR3 coding sequence is TGTGCCAGCAGTGCCGAGACAGGGACCTATAATTCACCCCTCCACTTT.

V is TRBV5-1 and J is TRBJ2-7; TRBD1 matches 9 bases. The CDR3 spans 14 residues. Losses at the gene ends were 3 bases for V and 5 bases for J; bases not matched to a gene: 6. Germline V gene data show CDR1 as SGHRS and CDR2 as YFSETQ. The CDR3 DNA reads as TGCGCCAGCAGCTCAGGACAGGGGAGAGACGAGCAGTACTTC. This encodes CASSSGQGRDEQYF.

This chain joins TRBV15 and TRBJ2-3, with D perhaps matching TRBD2 (6 bases). V was cut by 5 bases and J by 2 bases, with 23 bases left in between. There are 18 residues in the CDR3. Germline values: CDR1 LNHNV, CDR2 YYDKDF (reference sequence). The CDR3 reads CATSQLARWRGATDTQYF. The CDR3 DNA reads TGTGCCACCAGCCAGTTGGCCCGTTGGCGGGGAGCCACAGATACGCAGTATTTT. Using reference TRBV15 and TRBJ2-3 for the parts outside the CDR3, the full variable domain is DAMVIQNPRYQVTQFGKPVTLSCSQTLNHNVMYWYQQKSSQAPKLLFHYYDKDFNNEADTPDNFQSRRPNTSFCFLDIRSPGLGDTAMYLCATSQLARWRGATDTQYFGPGTRLTVL.

The chain combines TRBV6-1 with TRBJ2-5, with 8 bases identical to TRBD2. The CDR3 spans 16 residues. The germline gives CDR1 MNHNS, CDR2 SASEGT. Germline trimming cut 3 bases from V and 1 base from J; bases unmatched to any gene: 7. In DNA, the CDR3 is TGTGCCAGCAGTGACTGGGTTGCGGGGGGCCAAGAGACCCAGTACTTC. Translation gives CASSDWVAGGQETQYF.

In this sample, this clonotype turned up a few times. The chain uses TRBV29-1 and TRBJ1-1, with D hard to call. The CDR3 has 12 residues. Germline V gene lookup returns CDR1 SQVTM and CDR2 ANQGSEA. The ends were cut back, 4 bases at V and 5 bases at J, with 11 bases in the middle. This chain's CDR3 is CSVVEGGTEAFF. In DNA, the CDR3 is TGCAGCGTTGTAGAGGGTGGGACTGAAGCTTTCTTT.

The V call is TRBV19, the J call TRBJ2-6; D gene uncertain. CDR3 length: 14 amino acids. V was pared by 7 bases and J by 2 bases, with 9 bases between. Germline CDR1 is LNHDA and CDR2 is SQIVND (reference sequence). This CDR3 is CASKIGPGANVLTF. The CDR3 nucleotides read TGTGCCAGTAAAATAGGCCCTGGGGCCAACGTCCTGACTTTC.

This chain links TRBV3-1 with TRBJ2-2; D is undetermined. This CDR3 is built from 18 residues. Trimming pared 4 bases from V and 0 bases from J, leaving 18 bases between. CDR1 and CDR2 from the germline V gene are LGHDT and YNNKEL (reference sequence). The CDR3 DNA reads as TGTGCCAGCAGCCCCTCCACGCGGCCCCTACCGAACACCGGGGAGCTGTTTTTT. Translated: CASSPSTRPLPNTGELFF.

There are many counts of this clonotype. V gene TRBV7-2 combines with J gene TRBJ2-3, with D tentatively TRBD2 (6 bases). CDR1 and CDR2 (germline): SGHTA, FQGNSA. With 1 base removed from V and 2 bases from J, the gap between germline ends came to 7 bases. The CDR3 consists of 14 residues. CDR3 in amino acids: CASSLVDYTDTQYF. CDR3 in DNA: TGTGCCAGCAGCTTAGTGGACTACACAGATACGCAGTATTTT. Using reference TRBV7-2 and TRBJ2-3 for the parts outside the CDR3, the full variable domain is GAGVSQSPSNKVTEKGKDVELRCDPISGHTALYWYRQSLGQGLEFLIYFQGNSAPDKSGLPSDRFSAERTGGSVSTLTIQRTQQEDSAVYLCASSLVDYTDTQYFGPGTRLTVL.

The rearrangement links TRBV14 to TRBJ1-6; D is unclear. V lost 0 bases and J lost 9, with 9 bases in between. CDR1 and CDR2 from the germline V gene are SGHDN and FVKESK. CDR3 length: 14 amino acids. The CDR3 sequence: CASSQDRVGSPLHF. The CDR3 DNA reads TGTGCCAGCAGCCAAGATCGGGTGGGTTCACCCCTCCACTTT.

The chain couples TRBV2 to TRBJ2-1, with TRBD2 as a possible D gene (6 bases). The V end lost 1 base, the J end lost 4 bases, and 14 bases lay between the germline ends. The CDR3 totals 16 residues. Germline CDR1 is SNHLY and CDR2 is FYNNEI. CDR3 sequence (DNA): TGTGCCAGCAGTGAAGTTGTCCTAGCGCGGTACAATGAGCAGTTCTTC. It encodes CASSEVVLARYNEQFF. The variable domain in full, completed from reference TRBV2 and TRBJ2-1, reads EPEVTQTPSHQVTQMGQEVILRCVPISNHLYFYWYRQILGQKVEFLVSFYNNEISEKSEIFDDQFSVERPDGSNFTLKIRSTKLEDSAMYFCASSEVVLARYNEQFFGPGTRLTVL.

This clonotype was detected a few times. The chain employs TRBV19 and TRBJ2-7, with a tentative D call TRBD2 (5 bases). Germline CDR1 is LNHDA and CDR2 is SQIVND (reference sequence). V dropped 4 bases and J dropped 2 bases, with 15 bases sitting between them. The CDR3 has 15 residues. The CDR3 DNA follows: TGTGCCAGTAGTACCCCTGGGAGACCAGCCTACGAGCAGTACTTC. Encoded protein: CASSTPGRPAYEQYF.

The chain couples TRBV6-2 or TRBV6-3 to TRBJ2-7, with 10 bases lining up with TRBD1. Trimming removed 4 bases from V and 0 bases from J; junction bases left unmatched: 6. The CDR3 consists of 16 residues. CDR1 and CDR2 from the germline V gene are MNHEY and SVGEGT. The CDR3 sequence is CASSSPGQGNSYEQYV. The CDR3 DNA reads TGTGCCAGCAGTTCTCCGGGACAGGGGAACTCCTACGAGCAGTACGTC.

The CDR3, as DNA: TGTGCCAGCAGTTGGGACAGGGGGCGCGTTGGCTACACCTTC. Encoded protein: CASSWDRGRVGYTF. V usage is TRBV6-5 and J usage is TRBJ1-2, with 12 bases matching TRBD1. J lost 7 bases, V lost 4 bases, and 4 bases had no gene match. The CDR3 has 14 residues. From germline, CDR1 is MNHEY and CDR2 SVGAGI.